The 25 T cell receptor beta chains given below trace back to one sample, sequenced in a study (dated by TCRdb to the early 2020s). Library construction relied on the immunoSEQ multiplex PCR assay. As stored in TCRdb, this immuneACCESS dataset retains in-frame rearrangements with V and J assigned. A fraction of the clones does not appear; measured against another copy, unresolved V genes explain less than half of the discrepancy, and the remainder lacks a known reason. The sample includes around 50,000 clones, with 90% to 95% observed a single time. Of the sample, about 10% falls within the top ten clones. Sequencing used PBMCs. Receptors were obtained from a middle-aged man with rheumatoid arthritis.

The CDR3 bases are TGCAGTGCTAGTGCTACAGTCTCAGGAAACACCATATATTTT. It specifies CSASATVSGNTIYF. The V call is TRBV20-1, the J call TRBJ1-3; the D is unclear. CDR1 is DFQATT and CDR2 is SNEGSKA in the germline V gene (reference sequence). The V and J ends lost 3 bases and 4 bases respectively, with 13 bases between them. This CDR3 is built from 14 residues.

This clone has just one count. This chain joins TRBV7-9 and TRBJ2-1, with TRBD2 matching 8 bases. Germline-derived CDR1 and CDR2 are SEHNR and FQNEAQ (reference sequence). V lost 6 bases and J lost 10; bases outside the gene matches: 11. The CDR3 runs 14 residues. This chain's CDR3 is CASRRPGGHHEQFF. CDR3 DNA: TGTGCCAGCAGACGACCGGGAGGGCACCACGAGCAGTTCTTC. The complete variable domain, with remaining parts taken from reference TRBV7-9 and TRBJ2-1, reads DTGVSQNPRHKITKRGQNVTFRCDPISEHNRLYWYRQTLGQGPEFLTYFQNEAQLEKSRLLSDRFSAERPKGSFSTLEIQRTEQGDSAMYLCASRRPGGHHEQFFGPGTRLTVL.

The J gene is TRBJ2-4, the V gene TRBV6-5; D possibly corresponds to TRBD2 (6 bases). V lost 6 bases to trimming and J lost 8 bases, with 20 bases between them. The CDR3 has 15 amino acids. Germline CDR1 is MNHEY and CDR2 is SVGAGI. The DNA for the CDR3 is TGTGCCAGCAGCCCCGGGGGAGGTGGGTTGGACATTCAGTACTTC. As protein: CASSPGGGGLDIQYF.

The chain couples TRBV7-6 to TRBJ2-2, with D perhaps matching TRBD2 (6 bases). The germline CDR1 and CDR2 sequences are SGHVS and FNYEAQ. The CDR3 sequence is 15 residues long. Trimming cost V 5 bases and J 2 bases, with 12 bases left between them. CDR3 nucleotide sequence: TGTGCCAGCAGCCCGCGGGGCCTAAACACCGGGGAGCTGTTTTTT. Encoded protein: CASSPRGLNTGELFF.

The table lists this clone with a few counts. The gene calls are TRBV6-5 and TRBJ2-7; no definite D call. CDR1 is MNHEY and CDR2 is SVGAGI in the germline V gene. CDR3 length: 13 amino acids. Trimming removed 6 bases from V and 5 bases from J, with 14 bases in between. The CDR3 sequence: CASSRPARHEQYF. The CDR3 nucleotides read TGTGCCAGCAGCCGTCCCGCCCGCCACGAGCAGTACTTC.

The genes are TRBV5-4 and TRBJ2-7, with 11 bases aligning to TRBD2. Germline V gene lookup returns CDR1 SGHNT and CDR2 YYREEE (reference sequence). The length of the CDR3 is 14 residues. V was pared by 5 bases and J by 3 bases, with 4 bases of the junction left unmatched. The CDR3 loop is CASSSGLADYEQYF. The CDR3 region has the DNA TGTGCCAGCAGTTCGGGACTAGCGGACTACGAGCAGTACTTC.

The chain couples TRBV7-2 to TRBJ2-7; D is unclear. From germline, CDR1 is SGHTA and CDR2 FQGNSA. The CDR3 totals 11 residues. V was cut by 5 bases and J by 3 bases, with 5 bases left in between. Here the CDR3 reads CASSPNYEQYF. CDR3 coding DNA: TGTGCCAGCAGCCCTAACTACGAGCAGTACTTC. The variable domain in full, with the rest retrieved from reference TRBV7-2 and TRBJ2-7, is GAGVSQSPSNKVTEKGKDVELRCDPISGHTALYWYRQSLGQGLEFLIYFQGNSAPDKSGLPSDRFSAERTGGSVSTLTIQRTQQEDSAVYLCASSPNYEQYFGPGTRLTVT.

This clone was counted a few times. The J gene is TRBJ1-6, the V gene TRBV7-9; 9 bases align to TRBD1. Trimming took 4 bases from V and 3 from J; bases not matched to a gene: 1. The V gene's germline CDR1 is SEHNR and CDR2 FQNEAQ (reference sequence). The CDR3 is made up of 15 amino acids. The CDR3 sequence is CASSWGQGYNSPLHF. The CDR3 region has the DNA TGTGCCAGCAGCTGGGGACAGGGCTATAATTCACCCCTCCACTTT.

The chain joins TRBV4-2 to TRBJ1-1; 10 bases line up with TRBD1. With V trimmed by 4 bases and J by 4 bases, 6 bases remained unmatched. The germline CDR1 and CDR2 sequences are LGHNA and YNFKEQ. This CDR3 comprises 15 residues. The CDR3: CASSPTRTGGTEAFF. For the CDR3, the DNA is TGTGCCAGCAGCCCCACCCGGACAGGGGGCACTGAAGCTTTCTTT.

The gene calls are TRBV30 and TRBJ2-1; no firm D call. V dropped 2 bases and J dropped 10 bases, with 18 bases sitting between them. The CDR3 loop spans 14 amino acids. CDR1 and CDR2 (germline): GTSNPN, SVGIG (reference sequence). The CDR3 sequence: CAWSFARLDGEQFF. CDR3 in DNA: TGTGCCTGGAGTTTCGCCAGATTGGATGGGGAGCAGTTCTTC.

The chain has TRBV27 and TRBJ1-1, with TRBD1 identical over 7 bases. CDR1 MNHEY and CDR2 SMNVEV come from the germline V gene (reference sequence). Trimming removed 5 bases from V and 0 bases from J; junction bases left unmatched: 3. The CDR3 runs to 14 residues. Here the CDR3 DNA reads TGTGCCAGCAGTGGGGGACAGTTGAACACTGAAGCTTTCTTT. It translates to CASSGGQLNTEAFF.

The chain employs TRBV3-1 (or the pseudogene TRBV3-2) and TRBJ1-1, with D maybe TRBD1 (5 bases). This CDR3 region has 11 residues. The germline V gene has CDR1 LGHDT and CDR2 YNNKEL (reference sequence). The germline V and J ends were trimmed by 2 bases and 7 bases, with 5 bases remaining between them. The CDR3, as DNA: TGTGCCAGCAGCCAAACAGGTGAAGCTTTCTTT. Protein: CASSQTGEAFF.

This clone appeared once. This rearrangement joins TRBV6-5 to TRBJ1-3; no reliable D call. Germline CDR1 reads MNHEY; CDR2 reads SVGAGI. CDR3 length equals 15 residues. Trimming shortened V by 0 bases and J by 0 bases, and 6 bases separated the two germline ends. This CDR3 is CASSYSSNSGNTIYF. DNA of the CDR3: TGTGCCAGCAGTTACTCATCCAACTCTGGAAACACCATATATTTT.

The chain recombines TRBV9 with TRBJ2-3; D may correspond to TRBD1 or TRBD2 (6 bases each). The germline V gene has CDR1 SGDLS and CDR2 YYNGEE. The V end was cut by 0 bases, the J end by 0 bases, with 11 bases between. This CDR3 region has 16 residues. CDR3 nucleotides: TGTGCCAGCAGCGTAGGTTCGGGGGCTAGCACAGATACGCAGTATTTT. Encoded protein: CASSVGSGASTDTQYF.

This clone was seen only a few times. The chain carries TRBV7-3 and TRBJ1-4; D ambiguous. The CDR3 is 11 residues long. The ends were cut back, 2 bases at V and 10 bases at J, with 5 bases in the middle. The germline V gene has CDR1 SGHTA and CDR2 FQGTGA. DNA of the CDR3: TGTGCCAGCAGCTTACGGGGAAAACTGTTTTTT. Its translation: CASSLRGKLFF.

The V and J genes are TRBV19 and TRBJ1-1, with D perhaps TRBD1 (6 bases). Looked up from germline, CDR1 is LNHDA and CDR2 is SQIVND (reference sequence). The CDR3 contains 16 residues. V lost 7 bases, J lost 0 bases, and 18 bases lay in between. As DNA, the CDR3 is TGTGCCAGTACCCACCCTCGACAGGCGGTGAACACTGAAGCTTTCTTT. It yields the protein CASTHPRQAVNTEAFF.

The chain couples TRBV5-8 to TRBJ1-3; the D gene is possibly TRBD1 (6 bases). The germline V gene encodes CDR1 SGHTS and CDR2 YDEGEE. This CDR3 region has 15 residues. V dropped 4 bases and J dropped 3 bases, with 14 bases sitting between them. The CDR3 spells CASSAGTTSGNTIYF. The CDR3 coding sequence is TGTGCCAGCAGCGCCGGGACAACGAGTGGAAACACCATATATTTT.

CDR3 amino acids: CASSSRADQGIQYF. For the CDR3, the DNA is TGTGCCAGCTCATCTCGGGCAGACCAGGGCATTCAGTACTTC. The V and J genes are TRBV18 and TRBJ2-4; D may be TRBD1 (5 bases). The CDR3 sequence is 14 residues long. The ends were cut back, 5 bases at V and 9 bases at J, with 17 bases in the middle. From germline, CDR1 is KGHSH and CDR2 LQKENI.

CDR3 coding DNA: TGTGCCAGCAGGGGACAGCTCAATCAGCCCCAGCATTTT. This codes for CASRGQLNQPQHF. The chain recombines TRBV27 with TRBJ1-5; the match to TRBD1 covers 7 bases. The V gene's germline CDR1 is MNHEY and CDR2 SMNVEV (reference sequence). The V gene end was trimmed by 6 bases and the J gene end by 3 bases; junction bases not matched to a gene: 2. This CDR3 comprises 13 residues.

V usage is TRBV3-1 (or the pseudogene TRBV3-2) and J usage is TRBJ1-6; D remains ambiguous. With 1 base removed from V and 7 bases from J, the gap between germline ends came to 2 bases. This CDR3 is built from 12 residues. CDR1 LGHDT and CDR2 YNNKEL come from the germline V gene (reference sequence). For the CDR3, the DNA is TGTGCCAGCAGCCAAGGCAATTCACCCCTCCACTTT. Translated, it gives CASSQGNSPLHF.

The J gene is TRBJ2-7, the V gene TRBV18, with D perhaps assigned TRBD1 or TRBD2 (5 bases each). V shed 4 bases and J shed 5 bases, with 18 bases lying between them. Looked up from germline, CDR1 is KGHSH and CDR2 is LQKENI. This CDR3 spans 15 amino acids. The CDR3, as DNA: TGTGCCAGCTCACACCGGGGACCCACCTGGGACGAGCAGTACTTC. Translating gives CASSHRGPTWDEQYF.

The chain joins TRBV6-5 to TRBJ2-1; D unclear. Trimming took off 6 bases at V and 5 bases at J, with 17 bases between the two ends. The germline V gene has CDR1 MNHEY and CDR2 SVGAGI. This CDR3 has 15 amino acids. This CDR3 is CASSPTSAINNEQFF. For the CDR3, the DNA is TGTGCCAGCAGCCCGACCAGCGCTATAAACAATGAGCAGTTCTTC.

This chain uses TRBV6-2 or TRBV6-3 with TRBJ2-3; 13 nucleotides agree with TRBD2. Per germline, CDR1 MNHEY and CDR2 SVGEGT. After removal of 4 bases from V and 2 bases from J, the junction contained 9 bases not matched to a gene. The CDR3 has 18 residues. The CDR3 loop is CASSSLRTSGSLTDTQYF. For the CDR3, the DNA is TGTGCCAGCAGTTCCCTCCGGACTAGCGGGAGCCTCACAGATACGCAGTATTTT.

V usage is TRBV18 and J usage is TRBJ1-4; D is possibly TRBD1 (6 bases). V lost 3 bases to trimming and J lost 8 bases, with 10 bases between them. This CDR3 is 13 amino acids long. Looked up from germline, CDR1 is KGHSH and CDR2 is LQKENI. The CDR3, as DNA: TGTGCCAGCTCACCCGGGACAAGGGAAAAACTGTTTTTT. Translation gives CASSPGTREKLFF. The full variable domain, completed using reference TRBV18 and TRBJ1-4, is NAGVMQNPRHLVRRRGQEARLRCSPMKGHSHVYWYRQLPEEGLKFMVYLQKENIIDESGMPKERFSAEFPKEGPSILRIQQVVRGDSAAYFCASSPGTREKLFFGSGTQLSVL.

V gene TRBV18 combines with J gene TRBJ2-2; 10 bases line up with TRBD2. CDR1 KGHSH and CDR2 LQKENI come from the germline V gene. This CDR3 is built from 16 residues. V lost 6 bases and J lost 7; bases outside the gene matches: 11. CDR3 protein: CASSSPAGGPIGELFF. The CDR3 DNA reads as TGTGCCAGCTCCTCCCCAGCGGGAGGGCCTATCGGGGAGCTGTTTTTT.